This record covers a single T cell receptor beta chain. As to treatment: some 19 received Ad26.COV2.S at low or high dose, single or two shots; a few received placebo; per-sample allocation not given. The samples were gathered on day 63 after the first injection of vaccine or placebo. This table comes from immunoSEQ multiplex PCR, and its TCRdb copy is limited to in-frame clones, with some not included. The data contain about 400,000 clones, around 82% of them seen just once; the ten biggest clones take up approximately 7%. The entry originates in a study of Ad26.COV2.S vaccination and SARS-CoV-2 variants. The CDR3 runs 13 residues. V was trimmed by 1 base and J by 2 bases, leaving 5 bases between them. Germline V gene data show CDR1 as SGHVS and CDR2 as FQNEAQ.

This TCR was sampled from a person between 18 and 59 years old who received the Ad26.COV2.S COVID-19 vaccine or a placebo. Sequenced material: peripheral blood, taken in a trial of Ad26.COV2.S vaccine versus placebo. V gene TRBV7-8 combines with J gene TRBJ1-2; D is unresolved. The CDR3 nucleotides are TGTGCCAGCAGCTTAGAGGGCAACTATGGCTACACCTTC. Translation: CASSLEGNYGYTF.